What follows is one T cell receptor beta chain and its context. Its target is not known. The data were obtained in a study of shared clonotypes between healthy human individuals. Study-level results: Sharing across a few donors was seen in 4% to 5.5% of naive CD4 clonotypes.

CD45RO-negative cells were positively selected for CCR7, leaving out terminally differentiated effector memory CD45RA+ cells. The table came from immunoSEQ multiplex PCR; TCRdb's copy has only in-frame clones and leaves some out. The table includes about 2.1 million clones, around 93% detected once. The sequenced sample consisted of naive CD8+ T cells from PBMCs. This clonotype was sampled from a young man in good health. Some clones in this sample may be carry-over from other donors' samples.

The CDR3 DNA is TGTGCCAGCAGCGGGCGACTGGGACAGGAATACACCGGGGAGCTGTTTTTT. Translating it yields CASSGRLGQEYTGELFF. This rearrangement joins TRBV7-6 to TRBJ2-2; 8 bases are shared with TRBD1. J was trimmed by 3 bases and V by 5 bases; bases with no gene match: 11. Germline CDR1 is SGHVS and CDR2 is FNYEAQ. This CDR3 is built from 17 residues.